This T cell receptor beta chain was retrieved from a study of PD-L1 blockade in urothelial cancer. For the study at large: Every 3 weeks, patients received intravenous atezolizumab 1,200 mg, beginning 2014. Patients with male sex and bladder-origin urothelial cancer accounted for most of the roughly 30 enrolled. A median of approximately 1,400 T cells was obtained from tumor samples.

Measured with immunoSEQ multiplex PCR; TCRdb has only the in-frame clones, and not every one. The table has just over 35,000 clones, 35% to 40% seen once. Trimming took off 8 bases at V and 0 bases at J, with 11 bases between the two ends. In germline, CDR1 is LNHDA, CDR2 SQIVND (reference sequence). The CDR3 has 13 residues. The sample consisted of tumor tissue, taken before atezolizumab (anti-PD-L1) treatment. This receptor was obtained from a man aged 55 to 70 with urothelial cancer. The rearrangement links TRBV19 to TRBJ2-7; D is possibly TRBD1 or TRBD2 (5 bases each). The CDR3 spells CASLGAGSYEQYF. CDR3 DNA: TGTGCCAGTCTTGGGGCGGGCTCCTACGAGCAGTACTTC.